This TCR beta chain was identified during a study of blood T cell repertoires in COVID-19. This clone was seen just once. Measured with immunoSEQ multiplex PCR; TCRdb has only the in-frame clones, and not every one. The table has 150,000 or so clones, 75% to 85% seen once. This clonotype was sampled from a human donor in a cohort sampled during active COVID-19. The sample taken for sequencing was peripheral blood.

CDR3 amino acids: CASSLVVSAVNEQFF. The CDR3 DNA follows: TGTGCCAGCAGCTTAGTTGTTAGCGCGGTCAATGAGCAGTTCTTC. The rearrangement links TRBV11-2 to TRBJ2-1; tentatively, D is TRBD2 (5 bases). V lost 1 base and J lost 6, with 13 bases in between. CDR1 is SGHAT, CDR2 FQNNGV, per germline. This CDR3 contains 15 residues.